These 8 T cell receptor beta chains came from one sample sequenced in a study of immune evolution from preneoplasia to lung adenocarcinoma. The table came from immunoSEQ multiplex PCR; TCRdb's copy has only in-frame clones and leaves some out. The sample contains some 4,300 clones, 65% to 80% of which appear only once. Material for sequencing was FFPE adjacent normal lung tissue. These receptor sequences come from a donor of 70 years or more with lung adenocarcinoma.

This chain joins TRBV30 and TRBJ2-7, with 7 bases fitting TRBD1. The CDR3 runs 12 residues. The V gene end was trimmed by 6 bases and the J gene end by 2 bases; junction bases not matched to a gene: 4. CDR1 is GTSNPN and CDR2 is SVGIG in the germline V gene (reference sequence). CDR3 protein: CACDTGAYEQYF. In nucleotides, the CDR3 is TGTGCCTGCGACACAGGGGCCTACGAGCAGTACTTC.

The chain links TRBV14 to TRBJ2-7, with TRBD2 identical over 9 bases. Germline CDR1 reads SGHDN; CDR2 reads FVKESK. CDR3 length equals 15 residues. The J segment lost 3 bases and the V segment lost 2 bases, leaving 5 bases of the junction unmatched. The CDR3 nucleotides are TGTGCCAGCAGCCAAACCCTAGCGGGATTCTACGAGCAGTACTTC. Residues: CASSQTLAGFYEQYF. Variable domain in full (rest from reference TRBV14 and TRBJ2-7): EAGVTQFPSHSVIEKGQTVTLRCDPISGHDNLYWYRRVMGKEIKFLLHFVKESKQDESGMPNNRFLAERTGGTYSTLKVQPAELEDSGVYFCASSQTLAGFYEQYFGPGTRLTVT.

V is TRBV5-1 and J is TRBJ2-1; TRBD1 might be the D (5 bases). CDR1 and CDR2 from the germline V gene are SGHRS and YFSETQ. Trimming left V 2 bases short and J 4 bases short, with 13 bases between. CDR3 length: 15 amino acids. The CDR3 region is CASSLTGDGYNEQFF. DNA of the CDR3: TGCGCCAGCAGCTTAACAGGCGATGGGTACAATGAGCAGTTCTTC.

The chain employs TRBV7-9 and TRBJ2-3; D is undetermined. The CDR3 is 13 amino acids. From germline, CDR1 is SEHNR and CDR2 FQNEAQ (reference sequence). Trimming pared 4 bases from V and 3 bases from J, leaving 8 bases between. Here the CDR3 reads CASSWPGTDTQYF. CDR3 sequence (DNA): TGTGCCAGCAGCTGGCCAGGAACAGATACGCAGTATTTT.

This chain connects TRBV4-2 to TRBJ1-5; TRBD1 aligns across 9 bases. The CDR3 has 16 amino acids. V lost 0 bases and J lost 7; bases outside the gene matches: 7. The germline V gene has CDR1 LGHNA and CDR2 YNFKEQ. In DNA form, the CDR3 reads TGTGCCAGCAGCCAAGAGGTGGGACAGGGAGGACAGCCCCAGCATTTT. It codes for CASSQEVGQGGQPQHF.

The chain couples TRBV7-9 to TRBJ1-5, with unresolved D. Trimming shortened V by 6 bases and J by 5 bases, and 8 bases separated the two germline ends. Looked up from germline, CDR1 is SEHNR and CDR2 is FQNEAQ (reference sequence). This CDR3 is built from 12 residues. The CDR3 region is CASSRDDQPQHF. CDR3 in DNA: TGTGCCAGCAGTCGAGATGATCAGCCCCAGCATTTT.

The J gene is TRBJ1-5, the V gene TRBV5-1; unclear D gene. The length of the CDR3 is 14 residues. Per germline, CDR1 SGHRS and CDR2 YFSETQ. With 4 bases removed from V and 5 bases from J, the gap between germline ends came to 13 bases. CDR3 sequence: CASSPDTLDQPQHF. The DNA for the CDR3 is TGCGCCAGCAGCCCTGACACCCTGGATCAGCCCCAGCATTTT.

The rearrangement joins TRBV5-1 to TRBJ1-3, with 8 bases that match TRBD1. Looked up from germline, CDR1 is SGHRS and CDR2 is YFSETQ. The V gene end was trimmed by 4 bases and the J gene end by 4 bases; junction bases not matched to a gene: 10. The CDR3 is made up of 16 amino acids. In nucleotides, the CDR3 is TGCGCCAGCAGCCCCAGAACAGGGGGATCCGGAAACACCATATATTTT. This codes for CASSPRTGGSGNTIYF.